Sequencing of this T cell receptor beta chain was carried out in a study of cytomegalovirus exposure and HLA in healthy donors. After removal of 3 bases from V and 2 bases from J, the junction contained 5 bases not matched to a gene. Germline V gene lookup returns CDR1 SGHAT and CDR2 FQNNGV. The CDR3 is made up of 15 amino acids. Primers: 60 Vbeta forward and 13 Jbeta reverse. In the original processing: Later reanalysis found roughly 80 million unique TCR beta chains, 9 million to 12 million of them shared. Libraries were prepared by immunoSEQ multiplex PCR; TCRdb keeps only in-frame clonotypes and omits some of them. V, J and clone size derive from that table, while D and trimming were established from the DNA sequence. The sample has some 130,000 clones, and its top ten clones hold approximately 1.7%. Regarding the study as a whole: A cluster of highly shared sequence variants was likely a sequencing artifact.

About this clone: Its antigen is still unknown.

The sequencing sample was made of PBMCs. This receptor was identified in a man aged 18 to 30 in good health and CMV-seronegative. The rearrangement uses TRBV11-2 and TRBJ2-7; 9 bases agree with TRBD2. The CDR3 region has the DNA TGTGCCAGCAGCTTGAATAGCGGGGGAACCTACGAGCAGTACTTC. It specifies CASSLNSGGTYEQYF.